The 21 T cell receptor beta chains given below trace back to one sample, sequenced in a study of CD8 T cells in ankylosing spondylitis. TCRdb reprocessed the 5' RACE reads with MiXCR, giving one entry per CDR3 protein. The sample has about 200,000 distinct CDR3 sequences, 9.5% to 15% seen once. The sample taken for sequencing was blood, either unsorted or a sorted T cell fraction (not recorded which). The receptor source for this set is a male donor with ankylosing spondylitis or in good health (not recorded which).

This clonotype showed up many times. The genes are TRBV5-1 and TRBJ2-3; 7 nucleotides match TRBD2. This CDR3 has 16 residues. CDR1 and CDR2 (germline): SGHRS, YFSETQ. The V and J ends lost 5 bases and 6 bases, in that order; junction bases with no gene match: 15. The CDR3 DNA reads TGCGCCAGCAGTTTCGGACTAGAGTCGTTGGTGGATACGCAGTATTTT. Translated, it gives CASSFGLESLVDTQYF.

The chain joins TRBV20-1 to TRBJ2-1; 9 nucleotides match TRBD1. V dropped 5 bases and J dropped 8; count of bases not matched to a gene: 4. Germline V gene sequence: CDR1 DFQATT, CDR2 SNEGSKA (reference sequence). The CDR3 spans 12 residues. The CDR3 DNA reads as TGCAGTGCTGGGACAGGGCTGGATGAGCAGTTCTTC. As protein: CSAGTGLDEQFF.

This clonotype was picked up many times. The rearrangement joins TRBV5-1 to TRBJ2-1; D gene uncertain. The CDR3 is 15 residues long. With 5 bases removed from V and 0 bases from J, the gap between germline ends came to 12 bases. The germline CDR1 and CDR2 sequences are SGHRS and YFSETQ. The DNA of the CDR3 is TGCGCCAGCAGTCCCTGGCAGAGCTCCTACAATGAGCAGTTCTTC. Translation: CASSPWQSSYNEQFF.

This clonotype was counted a few times. The rearrangement uses TRBV27 and TRBJ1-1; D may be TRBD1 (6 bases). V was shortened by 1 base and J by 6 bases, with 9 bases between the two germline ends. The CDR3 totals 13 residues. Germline assignment: CDR1 MNHEY and CDR2 SMNVEV (reference sequence). CDR3 nucleotides: TGTGCCAGCAGTTTATGGGGGGCGGCTGAAGCTTTCTTT. It specifies CASSLWGAAEAFF.

The rearrangement uses TRBV5-1 and TRBJ2-7; the match to TRBD1 covers 10 bases. This CDR3 region has 14 residues. After removal of 4 bases from V and 5 bases from J, the junction contained 6 bases not matched to a gene. Looked up from germline, CDR1 is SGHRS and CDR2 is YFSETQ. In DNA form, the CDR3 reads TGCGCCAGCAGCGCGGGGACAGGGGAGGACGAGCAGTACTTC. Residues: CASSAGTGEDEQYF.

This clonotype has a count of ten or more. The rearrangement links TRBV4-1 to TRBJ2-7, with 9 positions matching TRBD1. The CDR3 has 14 amino acids. Losses at the gene ends were 0 bases for V and 3 bases for J; bases not matched to a gene: 0. The germline CDR1 and CDR2 sequences are MGHRA and YSYEKL. CDR3 protein: CASSQEDRGYEQYF. The CDR3 DNA is TGCGCCAGCAGCCAAGAGGACAGGGGCTACGAGCAGTACTTC.

The sample holds a few counts of this clonotype. J is TRBJ1-1 and V is TRBV11-2; weak D call: TRBD1 (5 bases). The CDR3 totals 15 residues. V lost 4 bases and J lost 5, with 17 bases in between. Per germline, CDR1 SGHAT and CDR2 FQNNGV. The CDR3 DNA reads TGTGCCAGCAGCTACAACCAGGGCGTAAGGACTGAAGCTTTCTTT. Amino acids: CASSYNQGVRTEAFF.

This clonotype has a count of ten or more. The rearrangement links TRBV5-1 to TRBJ2-1; no clear D. The V gene's germline CDR1 is SGHRS and CDR2 YFSETQ. This CDR3 has 14 residues. Trimming removed 4 bases from V and 9 bases from J, with 17 bases in between. As DNA, the CDR3 is TGCGCCAGCAGCCCACCTCTTGACCGAGGTGAGCAGTTCTTC. This gives the protein CASSPPLDRGEQFF.

Only a few counts were recorded for this clonotype. The chain uses TRBV5-1 and TRBJ2-2; D gene ambiguous. Germline CDR1 is SGHRS and CDR2 is YFSETQ. Trimming removed 4 bases at V and 4 bases at J, with 17 bases between. The CDR3 sequence is 16 residues long. In DNA form, the CDR3 reads TGCGCCAGCAGCAATTGGGTGGAGAAGGGCACCGGGGAGCTGTTTTTT. Translated: CASSNWVEKGTGELFF.

CDR3 sequence: CASSYPGRAETQYF. DNA of the CDR3: TGTGCCAGCAGTTATCCCGGGAGAGCAGAGACCCAGTACTTC. The chain is built from TRBV6-5 and TRBJ2-5, with D possibly being TRBD2 (6 bases). Trimming cost V 3 bases and J 4 bases, with 12 bases left between them. CDR3 length equals 14 residues. CDR1 and CDR2 from the germline V gene are MNHEY and SVGAGI.

The chain employs TRBV29-1 and TRBJ2-1; TRBD2 matches 10 bases. The germline V gene encodes CDR1 SQVTM and CDR2 ANQGSEA. This CDR3 comprises 16 residues. The ends lost 0 bases at V and 10 bases at J; junction bases unmatched: 12. CDR3 residues: CSVEDNTSGKLLEQFF. In DNA form, the CDR3 reads TGCAGCGTTGAAGATAATACTAGCGGGAAACTCCTCGAGCAGTTCTTC.

This clonotype was detected a few times. The chain is built from TRBV12-3 or TRBV12-4 and TRBJ2-1; a possible D gene is TRBD1 (6 bases). There are 14 residues in the CDR3. V dropped 6 bases and J dropped 5 bases, with 14 bases sitting between them. The CDR3 here is CASSSRDTNNEQFF. The CDR3 DNA reads as TGTGCCAGCAGCTCCAGGGACACTAACAATGAGCAGTTCTTC.

The chain couples TRBV19 to TRBJ1-1; tentative D call: TRBD1 (5 bases). V lost 7 bases, J lost 2 bases, and 14 bases lay in between. This CDR3 is built from 14 residues. The germline V gene encodes CDR1 LNHDA and CDR2 SQIVND (reference sequence). The CDR3 here is CASTITGDNTEAFF. As DNA, the CDR3 is TGTGCCAGTACCATCACTGGGGACAACACTGAAGCTTTCTTT.

This clonotype was counted only a few times. The chain joins TRBV29-1 to TRBJ2-1; 11 bases agree with TRBD1. The germline CDR1 and CDR2 sequences are SQVTM and ANQGSEA. The CDR3 loop spans 16 amino acids. V was pared by 3 bases and J by 8 bases, with 12 bases of the junction left unmatched. DNA of the CDR3: TGCAGCGTTGAGGGTTATCGGGACAGGGGGATCCATGAGCAGTTCTTC. This codes for CSVEGYRDRGIHEQFF.

The gene calls are TRBV6-4 and TRBJ1-2; D not resolved. The CDR3 consists of 17 residues. The germline V gene has CDR1 MRHNA and CDR2 SNTAGT. Trimming cost V 5 bases and J 7 bases, with 26 bases left between them. The DNA of the CDR3 is TGTGCCAGCAGTCCGGACCTCTCCGGGGTCTTTACTAGTGGCTACACCTTC. It yields the protein CASSPDLSGVFTSGYTF.

This rearrangement joins TRBV7-8 to TRBJ1-5; unclear D gene. Germline CDR1 reads SGHVS; CDR2 reads FQNEAQ. V was shortened by 1 base and J by 4 bases, with 8 bases between the two germline ends. The CDR3 has 14 residues. The CDR3 bases are TGTGCCAGCAGCTTAGTGCCCCCAAATCAGCCCCAGCATTTT. It encodes CASSLVPPNQPQHF.

This clonotype was counted many times. A junction end diverges from the germline sequence, so it may reflect a read error. The chain employs TRBV5-1 and TRBJ1-2, with TRBD1 as a possible D gene (5 bases). CDR1 is SGHRS and CDR2 is YFSETQ in the germline V gene. There are 14 residues in the CDR3. CDR3 nucleotide sequence: TGCGCCAGCACCTTGGGGCCCAACAACTATGGCTACACCTTC. This gives the protein CASTLGPNNYGYTF.

This clonotype has at least ten counts. The chain joins TRBV25-1 to TRBJ2-7; no definite D call. CDR1 is MGHDK, CDR2 SYGVNS, per germline. The V gene lost 2 bases and the J gene lost 2 bases, with 7 bases spanning the gap. This CDR3 is built from 13 residues. CDR3 DNA sequence: TGTGCCAGCAGTGAAATTGTACCCTACGAGCAGTACTTC. Translating gives CASSEIVPYEQYF.

In this sample, this clonotype turned up once. The chain employs TRBV20-1 and TRBJ1-2; a possible D gene is TRBD1 (5 bases). This CDR3 contains 14 residues. Germline V CDR1 and CDR2: DFQATT, SNEGSKA (reference sequence). Trimming pared 0 bases from V and 4 bases from J, leaving 12 bases between. The CDR3 loop is CSARDGRVSYGYTF. The DNA of the CDR3 is TGCAGTGCTAGAGATGGCAGGGTGAGCTATGGCTACACCTTC.

This clonotype was detected ten times or more. CDR3 bases: TGTGCCAGCAGTTTATATAGGGAGGGAAATGAGCAGTTCTTC. This translates into CASSLYREGNEQFF. The chain joins TRBV27 to TRBJ2-1; 7 bases agree with TRBD2. V trimming: 1 base; J trimming: 7 bases; junction bases outside the gene matches: 4. The CDR3 extends over 14 amino acids. CDR1 and CDR2 (germline): MNHEY, SMNVEV (reference sequence).

V usage is TRBV10-3 and J usage is TRBJ2-1; D is perhaps TRBD2 (5 bases). Germline lookup yields CDR1 ENHRY and CDR2 SYGVKD. The ends were cut back, 0 bases at V and 7 bases at J, with 10 bases in the middle. The CDR3 sequence is 14 residues long. This CDR3 is CAISESGLANEQFF. The CDR3 DNA follows: TGTGCCATCAGTGAGTCCGGACTGGCTAATGAGCAGTTCTTC.